This T cell receptor beta chain was identified during a study of spatial heterogeneity in lung cancer. Across the study: Compared with alpha-chain sequences, beta-chain sequences were consistently detected in greater numbers.

Time point: sample taken at primary tumor resection. The authors sequenced whole RNA from tumor, nontumor lung or frozen PBMC without sorting. Donors were roughly 72 untreated early-stage non-small cell lung cancer patients. This clonotype was counted ten times or more. A single record per CDR3 protein comes from TCRdb applying MiXCR to the 5' RACE reads. This sample yields about 26,000 distinct CDR3 sequences, of which around 13% are seen a single time; about a quarter belongs to the top ten. There are 15 residues in the CDR3. The germline gives CDR1 SGDLS, CDR2 YYNGEE. Trimming left V 1 base short and J 5 bases short, with 15 bases between.

This material consisted of PBMCs, taken at surgery. The chain has TRBV9 and TRBJ2-5, with a possible D match to TRBD2 (6 bases). This receptor was obtained from a female donor with early-stage non-small cell lung cancer. The CDR3 is CASSVTGGIGETQYF. CDR3 nucleotides: TGTGCCAGCAGCGTAACCGGCGGGATAGGGGAGACCCAGTACTTC.